The table lists the clone carrying this T cell receptor beta chain with a few counts. Its antigen is not known. Germline CDR1 is SGHDT and CDR2 is YYEEEE. The CDR3 consists of 11 residues. V lost 4 bases, J lost 8 bases, and 9 bases lay in between. These data are taken from a study of response to subunit inactivated influenza vaccine. Points from the study as a whole: The authors offered the suggestion that each seasonal influenza vaccination recruits few new T cells.

From the RT-PCR reads, TCRdb called clonotypes with MiXCR, one entry per CDR3 protein. The sample contains roughly 180,000 distinct CDR3 sequences, about 10% of which appear only once. The TCR sequence derives from a man aged 50-59 years who received an inactivated influenza vaccine. The chain joins TRBV5-6 to TRBJ1-2; no firm D call. The specimen comprised non-naive T cells sorted from PBMCs, sampled on the day of vaccination. CDR3 DNA: TGTGCCAGCAGCCGTGTGGAGGGCTACACCTTC. This codes for CASSRVEGYTF.